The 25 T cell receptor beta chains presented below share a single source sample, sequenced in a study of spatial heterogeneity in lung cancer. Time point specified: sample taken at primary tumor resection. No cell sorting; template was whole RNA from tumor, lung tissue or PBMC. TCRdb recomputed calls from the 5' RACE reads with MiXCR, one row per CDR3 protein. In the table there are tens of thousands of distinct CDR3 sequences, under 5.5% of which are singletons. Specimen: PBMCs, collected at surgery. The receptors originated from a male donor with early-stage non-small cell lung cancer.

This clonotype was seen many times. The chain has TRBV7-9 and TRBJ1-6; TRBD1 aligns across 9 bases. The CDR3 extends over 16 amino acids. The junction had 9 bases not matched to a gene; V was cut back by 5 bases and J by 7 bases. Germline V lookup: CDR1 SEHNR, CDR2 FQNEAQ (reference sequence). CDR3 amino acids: CASSGYRGLRNSPLHF. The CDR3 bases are TGTGCCAGCAGCGGATACAGGGGGCTAAGGAATTCACCCCTCCACTTT.

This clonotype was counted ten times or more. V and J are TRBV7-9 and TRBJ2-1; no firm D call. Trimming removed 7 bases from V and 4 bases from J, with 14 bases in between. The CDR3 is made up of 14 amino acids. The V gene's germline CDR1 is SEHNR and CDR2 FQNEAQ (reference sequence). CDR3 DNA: TGTGCCAGCACAAGCGTCGATGGATACAATGAGCAGTTCTTC. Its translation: CASTSVDGYNEQFF.

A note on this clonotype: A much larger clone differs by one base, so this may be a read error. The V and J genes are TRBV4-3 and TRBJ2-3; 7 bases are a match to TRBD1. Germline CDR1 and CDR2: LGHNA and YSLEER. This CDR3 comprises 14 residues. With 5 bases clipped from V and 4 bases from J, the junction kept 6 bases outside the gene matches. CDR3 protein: CASSWQTGADTQYF. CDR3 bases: TGCGCCAGCAGCTGGCAAACAGGGGCAGATACGCAGTATTTT.

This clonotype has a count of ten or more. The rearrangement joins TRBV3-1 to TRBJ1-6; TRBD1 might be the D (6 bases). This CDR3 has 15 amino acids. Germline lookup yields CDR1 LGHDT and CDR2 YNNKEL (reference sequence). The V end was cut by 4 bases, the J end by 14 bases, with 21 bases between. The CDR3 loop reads CASSLGGQRLRTLHF. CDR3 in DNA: TGTGCCAGCAGCCTAGGGGGTCAGCGGCTTCGAACCCTCCACTTT. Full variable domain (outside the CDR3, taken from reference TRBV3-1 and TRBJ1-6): DTAVSQTPKYLVTQMGNDKSIKCEQNLGHDTMYWYKQDSKKFLKIMFSYNNKELIINETVPNRFSPKSPDKAHLNLHINSLELGDSAVYFCASSLGGQRLRTLHFGNGTRLTVT.

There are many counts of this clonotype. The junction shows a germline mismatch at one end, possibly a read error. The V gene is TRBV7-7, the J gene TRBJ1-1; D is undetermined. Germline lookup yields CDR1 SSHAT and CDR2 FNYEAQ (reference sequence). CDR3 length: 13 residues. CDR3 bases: TGTGCTAGCAGCTTTAACCGGCGCACTGAAGCTTTCTTT. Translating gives CASSFNRRTEAFF.

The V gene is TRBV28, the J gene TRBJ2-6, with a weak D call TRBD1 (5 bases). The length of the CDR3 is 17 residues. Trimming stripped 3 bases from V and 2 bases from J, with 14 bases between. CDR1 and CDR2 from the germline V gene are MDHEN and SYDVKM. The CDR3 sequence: CASSFAAGIAGANVLTF. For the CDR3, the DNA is TGTGCCAGCAGTTTCGCGGCAGGGATAGCTGGGGCCAACGTCCTGACTTTC.

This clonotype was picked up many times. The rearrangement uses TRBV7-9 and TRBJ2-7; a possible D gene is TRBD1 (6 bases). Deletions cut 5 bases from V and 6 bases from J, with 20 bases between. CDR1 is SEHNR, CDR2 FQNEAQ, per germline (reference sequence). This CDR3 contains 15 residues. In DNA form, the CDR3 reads TGTGCCAGCAGCCCTCCCGGGACATCGTCCCTCGAGCAGTACTTC. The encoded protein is CASSPPGTSSLEQYF.

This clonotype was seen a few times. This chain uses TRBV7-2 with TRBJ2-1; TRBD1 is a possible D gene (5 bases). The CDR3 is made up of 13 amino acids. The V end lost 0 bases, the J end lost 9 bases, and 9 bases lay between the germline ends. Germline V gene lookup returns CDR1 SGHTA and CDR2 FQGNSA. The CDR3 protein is CASSLARQGEQFF. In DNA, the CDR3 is TGTGCCAGCAGCTTAGCTCGTCAGGGTGAGCAGTTCTTC.

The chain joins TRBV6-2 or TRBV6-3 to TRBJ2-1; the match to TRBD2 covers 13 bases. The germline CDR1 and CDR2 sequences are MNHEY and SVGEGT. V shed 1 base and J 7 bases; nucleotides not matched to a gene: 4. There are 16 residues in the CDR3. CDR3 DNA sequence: TGTGCCAGCAGTTACTATCGGACTAGCGGGAGAAATGAGCAGTTCTTC. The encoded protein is CASSYYRTSGRNEQFF.

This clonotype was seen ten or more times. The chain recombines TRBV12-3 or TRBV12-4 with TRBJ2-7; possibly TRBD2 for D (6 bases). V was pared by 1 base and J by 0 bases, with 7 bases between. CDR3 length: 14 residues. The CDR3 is CASSLGGNSYEQYF. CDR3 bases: TGTGCCAGCAGTTTAGGCGGGAACTCCTACGAGCAGTACTTC.

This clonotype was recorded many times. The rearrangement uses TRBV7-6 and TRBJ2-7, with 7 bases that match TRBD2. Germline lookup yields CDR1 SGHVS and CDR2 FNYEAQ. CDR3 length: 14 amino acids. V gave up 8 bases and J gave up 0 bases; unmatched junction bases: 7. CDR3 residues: CASGHTSVSYEQYF. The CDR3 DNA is TGTGCCAGCGGCCACACTAGCGTCTCCTACGAGCAGTACTTC.

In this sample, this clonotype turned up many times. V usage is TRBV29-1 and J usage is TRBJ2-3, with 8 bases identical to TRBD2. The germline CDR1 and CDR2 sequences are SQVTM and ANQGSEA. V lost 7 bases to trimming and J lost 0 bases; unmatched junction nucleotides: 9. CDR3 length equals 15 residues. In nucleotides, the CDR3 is TGCAGCGCTTCGCGGGAGGCCGCTAGCACAGATACGCAGTATTTT. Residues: CSASREAASTDTQYF.

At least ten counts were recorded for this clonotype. The CDR3 reads CASSLGAGGSYNEQFF. In nucleotides, the CDR3 is TGCGCCAGCAGCTTGGGAGCGGGGGGTTCCTACAATGAGCAGTTCTTC. The chain employs TRBV5-1 and TRBJ2-1; 9 bases are a match to TRBD2. Germline V gene lookup returns CDR1 SGHRS and CDR2 YFSETQ. Trimming removed 0 bases from V and 1 base from J; junction bases left unmatched: 2. This CDR3 has 16 residues. Looking up the rest from reference TRBV5-1 and TRBJ2-1 gives the full variable domain: KAGVTQTPRYLIKTRGQQVTLSCSPISGHRSVSWYQQTPGQGLQFLFEYFSETQRNKGNFPGRFSGRQFSNSRSEMNVSTLELGDSALYLCASSLGAGGSYNEQFFGPGTRLTVL.

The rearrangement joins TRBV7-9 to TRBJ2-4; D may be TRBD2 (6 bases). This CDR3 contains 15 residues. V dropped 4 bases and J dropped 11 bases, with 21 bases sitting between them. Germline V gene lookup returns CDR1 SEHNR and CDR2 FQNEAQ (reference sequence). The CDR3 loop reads CASSSELAGKQLQYF. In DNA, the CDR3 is TGTGCCAGCAGCTCCGAACTAGCCGGAAAACAGCTTCAGTACTTC.

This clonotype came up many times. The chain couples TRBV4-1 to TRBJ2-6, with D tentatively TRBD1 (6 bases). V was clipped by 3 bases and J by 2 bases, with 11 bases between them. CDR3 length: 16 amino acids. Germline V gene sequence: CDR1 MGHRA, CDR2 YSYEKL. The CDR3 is CASSQPGVAGANVLTF. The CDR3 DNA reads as TGCGCCAGCAGCCAGCCAGGGGTTGCTGGGGCCAACGTCCTGACTTTC.

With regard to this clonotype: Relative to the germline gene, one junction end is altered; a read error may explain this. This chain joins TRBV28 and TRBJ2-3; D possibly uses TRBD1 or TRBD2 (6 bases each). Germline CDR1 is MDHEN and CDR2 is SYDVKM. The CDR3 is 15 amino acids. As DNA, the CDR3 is TGTGTCAGCAGAGGAAGGGGGGCTGGCACAGATACGCAGTATTTT. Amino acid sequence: CVSRGRGAGTDTQYF.

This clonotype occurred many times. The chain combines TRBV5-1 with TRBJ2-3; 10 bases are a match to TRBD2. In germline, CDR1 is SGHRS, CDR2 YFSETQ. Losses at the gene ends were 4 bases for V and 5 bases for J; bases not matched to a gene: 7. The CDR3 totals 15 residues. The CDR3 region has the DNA TGCGCCAGCAGCCGTAGCGGGAGGTCTCTAGATACGCAGTATTTT. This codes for CASSRSGRSLDTQYF.

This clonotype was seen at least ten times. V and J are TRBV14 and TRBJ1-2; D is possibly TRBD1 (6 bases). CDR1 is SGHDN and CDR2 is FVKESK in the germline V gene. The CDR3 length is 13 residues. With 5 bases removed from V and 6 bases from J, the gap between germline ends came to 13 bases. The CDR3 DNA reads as TGTGCCAGCAGCGCGCATACAGGGAATGGCTACACCTTC. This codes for CASSAHTGNGYTF.

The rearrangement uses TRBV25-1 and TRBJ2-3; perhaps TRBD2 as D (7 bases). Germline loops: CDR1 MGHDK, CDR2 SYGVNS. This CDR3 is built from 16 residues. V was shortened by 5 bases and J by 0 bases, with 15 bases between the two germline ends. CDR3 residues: CASSFIGGASTDTQYF. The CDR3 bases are TGTGCCAGCAGTTTCATTGGGGGGGCGAGCACAGATACGCAGTATTTT.

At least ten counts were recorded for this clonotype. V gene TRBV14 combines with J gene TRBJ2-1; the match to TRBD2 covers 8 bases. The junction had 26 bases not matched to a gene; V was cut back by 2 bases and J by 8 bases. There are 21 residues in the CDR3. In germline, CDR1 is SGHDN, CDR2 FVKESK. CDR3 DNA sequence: TGTGCCAGCAGCCAAAGTTCATGGCTGAGCACTAGCGGAAAAAATGGGGATGAGCAGTTCTTC. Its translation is CASSQSSWLSTSGKNGDEQFF.

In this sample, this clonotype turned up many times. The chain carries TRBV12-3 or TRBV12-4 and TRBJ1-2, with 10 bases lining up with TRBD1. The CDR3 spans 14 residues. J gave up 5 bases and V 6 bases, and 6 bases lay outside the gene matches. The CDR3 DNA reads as TGTGCCAGCAGCCCGAGACAGGGGGCATATGGCTACACCTTC. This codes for CASSPRQGAYGYTF.

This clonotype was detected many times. The CDR3 reads CASSYRSPPRQFF. The CDR3 nucleotides are TGTGCCAGCAGTTATCGTTCCCCGCCCCGGCAGTTCTTC. The chain joins TRBV6-2 or TRBV6-3 to TRBJ2-1; D not certain. With 3 bases removed from V and 12 bases from J, the gap between germline ends came to 15 bases. Germline values: CDR1 MNHEY, CDR2 SVGEGT. This CDR3 comprises 13 residues.

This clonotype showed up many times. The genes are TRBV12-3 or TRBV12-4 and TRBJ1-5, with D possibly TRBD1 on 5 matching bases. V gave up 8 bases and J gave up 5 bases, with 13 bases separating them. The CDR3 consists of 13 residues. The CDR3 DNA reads TGTGCCAGCGGGGCGAGCAGCGATCAGCCCCAGCATTTT. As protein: CASGASSDQPQHF.

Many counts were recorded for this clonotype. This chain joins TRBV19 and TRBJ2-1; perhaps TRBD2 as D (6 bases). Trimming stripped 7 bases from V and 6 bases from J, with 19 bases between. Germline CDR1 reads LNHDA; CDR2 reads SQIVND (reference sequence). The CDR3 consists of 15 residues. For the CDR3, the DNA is TGTGCCAGTACCATCCGGACGAGCGGGTTCAATGAGCAGTTCTTC. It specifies CASTIRTSGFNEQFF.

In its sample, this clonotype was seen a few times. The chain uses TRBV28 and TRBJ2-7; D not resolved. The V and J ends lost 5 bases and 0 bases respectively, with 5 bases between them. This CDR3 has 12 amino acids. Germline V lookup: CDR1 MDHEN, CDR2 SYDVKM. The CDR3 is CASSISSYEQYF. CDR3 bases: TGTGCCAGCAGTATTTCCTCCTACGAGCAGTACTTC.